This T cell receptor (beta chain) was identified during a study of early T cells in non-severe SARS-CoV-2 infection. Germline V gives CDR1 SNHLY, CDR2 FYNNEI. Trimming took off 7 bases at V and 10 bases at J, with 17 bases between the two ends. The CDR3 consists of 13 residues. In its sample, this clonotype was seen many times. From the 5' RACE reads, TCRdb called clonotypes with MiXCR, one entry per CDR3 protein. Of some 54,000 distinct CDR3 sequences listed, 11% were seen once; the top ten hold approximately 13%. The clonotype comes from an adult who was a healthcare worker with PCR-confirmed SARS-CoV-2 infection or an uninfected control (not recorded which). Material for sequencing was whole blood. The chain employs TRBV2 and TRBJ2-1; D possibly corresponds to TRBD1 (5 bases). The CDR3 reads CASTARATDEQFF. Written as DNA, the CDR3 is TGTGCCAGCACGGCCAGGGCGACCGACGAGCAGTTCTTC.